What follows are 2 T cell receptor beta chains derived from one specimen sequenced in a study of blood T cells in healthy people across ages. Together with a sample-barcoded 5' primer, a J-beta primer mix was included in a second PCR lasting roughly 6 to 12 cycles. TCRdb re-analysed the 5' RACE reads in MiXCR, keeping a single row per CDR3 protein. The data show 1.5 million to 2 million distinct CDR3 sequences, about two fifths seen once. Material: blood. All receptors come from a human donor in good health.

CDR3 DNA sequence: TGTGCCAGCAAGAGGGTTGAAAACATTCAGTACTTC. It is translated as CASKRVENIQYF. J is TRBJ2-4 and V is TRBV2; possibly TRBD2 for D (5 bases). Trimming pared 7 bases from V and 5 bases from J, leaving 9 bases between. This CDR3 region has 12 residues. From germline, CDR1 is SNHLY and CDR2 FYNNEI.

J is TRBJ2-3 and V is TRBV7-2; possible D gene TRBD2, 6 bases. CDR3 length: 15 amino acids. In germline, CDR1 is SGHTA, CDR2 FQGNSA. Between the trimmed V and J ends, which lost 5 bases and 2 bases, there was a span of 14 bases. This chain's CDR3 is CASSPQSGFTDTQYF. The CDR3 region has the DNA TGTGCCAGCAGCCCCCAGAGCGGGTTCACAGATACGCAGTATTTT.